The TCR beta chain under discussion was sequenced for a study of blood T cells in healthy people across ages. The CDR3 runs 15 residues. V lost 3 bases, J lost 2 bases, and 13 bases lay in between. Looked up from germline, CDR1 is SGDLS and CDR2 is YYNGEE. A second PCR of 7 to 11 cycles used a sample-barcoded 5' primer and a J-beta primer mix. TCRdb independently ran MiXCR on the 5' RACE reads; one entry per CDR3 protein. The sample has 1.5 million to 2 million distinct CDR3 sequences, 25% to 30% seen once. Study observations and caveats: More naive CD4+ cells and higher diversity were found in long-lived than in aged donors.

Researchers isolated at least 7 million PBMCs per sample. This clonotype was seen many times. What it binds is unknown. The gene calls are TRBV9 and TRBJ2-3; maybe TRBD1 (6 bases). The source of this sequence is a woman aged 25-40 years in good health. Sequencing was performed on blood. The CDR3 reads CASSERAGVTDTQYF. CDR3 DNA: TGTGCCAGCAGCGAGAGGGCAGGGGTCACAGATACGCAGTATTTT.